The present T cell receptor (beta chain) was sequenced within a study of blood T cell repertoires in COVID-19 (dated by TCRdb to 2018 to 2020). Study-wide context: Samples from collaborators originated in the United States, Italy and Spain and spanned both the acute and convalescent phases of COVID-19. The material from the prospective study consisted of cDNA or gDNA derived from T cells, B-cell-depleted T cells, or PBMCs. The dataset comprised deeply sampled blood TCRbeta repertoires from subjects exposed to, actively infected with, or recovered from COVID-19. Where available, HLA class I and class II types were obtained from metadata supplied by the sample provider rather than from assay-based typing. The repertoires were made available in a free public database intended to serve as a resource for research on the immune response to SARS-CoV-2. Sample metadata almost always included a de-identified subject ID, COVID-19 status, age in years and sex. The samples were drawn from the first 160 participants of the ongoing ImmuneRACE study and from 1,254 subjects provided by 6 global collaborators.

Concerning this clone: Its specific antigen is unknown. Base qualities are not at hand, and no much larger clone is one base apart.

At the junction V is shortened by 2 bases and J by 9 bases; bases outside the gene matches: 14. Per the germline V gene, MNHEY is the CDR1 and SVGEGT is the CDR2. The CDR3 measures 17 amino acids from cysteine to phenylalanine. Only the CDR3 DNA stays, 51 bases, in frame from base 1. Whole blood was collected in K2EDTA tubes by collaborating institutions according to the institutions' own protocols. For TCRbeta analysis, collaborator samples were shipped as frozen whole blood, as isolated PBMCs, or as DNA extracted from either sample type. Study-wide findings and limitations: The quantity of clinical and demographic metadata differed by source and by participant and was supplied without curation.

The immunoSEQ Assay, a bias-controlled multiplex PCR, was used to amplify TCRbeta CDR3 regions from genomic DNA. The authors' pipeline ran thus. The number of nucleated cells in each sample was estimated from the amplification of reference gene primers within the assay. To quantify the absolute abundance of each unique TCRbeta CDR3 rearrangement, sequence reads were collapsed and filtered. For each sample, productive Simpson clonality was calculated as the square root of Simpson's diversity index across productive rearrangements. TCRdb limited this immuneACCESS table to in-frame rearrangements with V and J called. A share of clones is missing; checked studies link under half to unresolved V genes, and the rest is unexplained. The DNA gave D and trimming, while V, J and clone size come from that table. Across this sample there are about 100,000 clones, with 75% to 95% seen only once. The ten top clones hold 5.1% of the sample.

The chain links TRBV6-2 or TRBV6-3 with TRBJ2-1; TRBD1 aligns with 9 central bases. The source material was peripheral blood. The receptor was isolated from a man aged 50-59 years with acute or convalescent COVID-19. The bases are TGTGCCAGCAGTTACCCCCCCGGGACAGGGAGTCGTAGTGAGCAGTTCTTC. The encoded protein is CASSYPPGTGSRSEQFF.